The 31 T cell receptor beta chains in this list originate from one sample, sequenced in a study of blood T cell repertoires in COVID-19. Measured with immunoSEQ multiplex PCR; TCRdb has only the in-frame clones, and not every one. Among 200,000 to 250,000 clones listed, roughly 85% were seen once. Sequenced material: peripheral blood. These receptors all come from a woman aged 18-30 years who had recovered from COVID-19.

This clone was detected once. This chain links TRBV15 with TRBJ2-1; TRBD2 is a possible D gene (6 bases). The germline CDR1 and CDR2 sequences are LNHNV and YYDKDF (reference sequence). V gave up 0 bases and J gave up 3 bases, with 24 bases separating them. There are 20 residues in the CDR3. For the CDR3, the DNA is TGTGCCACCAGCAGAGATATTGGTCGATTTGGCGGGGAGAGCTACAATGAGCAGTTCTTC. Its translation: CATSRDIGRFGGESYNEQFF.

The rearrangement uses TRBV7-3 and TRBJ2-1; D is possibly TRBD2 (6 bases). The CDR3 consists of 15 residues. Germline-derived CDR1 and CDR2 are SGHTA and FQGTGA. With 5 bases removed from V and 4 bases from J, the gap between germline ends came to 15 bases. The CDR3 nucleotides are TGTGCCAGCAGCGTTCAACCGGGGGTTTACAATGAGCAGTTCTTC. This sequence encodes CASSVQPGVYNEQFF.

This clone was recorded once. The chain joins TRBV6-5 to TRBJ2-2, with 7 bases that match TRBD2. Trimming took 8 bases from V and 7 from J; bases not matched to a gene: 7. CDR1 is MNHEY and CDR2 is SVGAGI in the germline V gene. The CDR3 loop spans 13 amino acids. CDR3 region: CASRLAAGGELFF. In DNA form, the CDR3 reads TGTGCCAGCCGACTAGCTGCCGGCGGGGAGCTGTTTTTT.

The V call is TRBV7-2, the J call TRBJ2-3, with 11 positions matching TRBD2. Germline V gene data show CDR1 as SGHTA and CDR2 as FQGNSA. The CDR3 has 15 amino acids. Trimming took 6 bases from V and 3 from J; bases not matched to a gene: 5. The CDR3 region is CASSYLAGGTDTQYF. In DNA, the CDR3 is TGTGCCAGCAGTTATCTAGCGGGAGGAACAGATACGCAGTATTTT.

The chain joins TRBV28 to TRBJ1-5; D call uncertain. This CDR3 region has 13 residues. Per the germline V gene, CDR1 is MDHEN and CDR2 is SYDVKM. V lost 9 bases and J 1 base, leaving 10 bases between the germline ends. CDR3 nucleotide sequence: TGTGCCAGTACGAGGTTGAGCAATCAGCCCCAGCATTTT. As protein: CASTRLSNQPQHF. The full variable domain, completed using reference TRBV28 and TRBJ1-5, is DVKVTQSSRYLVKRTGEKVFLECVQDMDHENMFWYRQDPGLGLRLIYFSYDVKMKEKGDIPEGYSVSREKKERFSLILESASTNQTSMYLCASTRLSNQPQHFGDGTRLSIL.

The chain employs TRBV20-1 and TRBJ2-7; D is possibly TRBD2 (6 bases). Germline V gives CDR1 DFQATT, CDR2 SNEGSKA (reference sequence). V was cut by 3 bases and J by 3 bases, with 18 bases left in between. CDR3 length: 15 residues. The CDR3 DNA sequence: TGCAGTGCTAGTCTTTGGGGAGTTAGCGGCTACGAGCAGTACTTC. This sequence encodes CSASLWGVSGYEQYF.

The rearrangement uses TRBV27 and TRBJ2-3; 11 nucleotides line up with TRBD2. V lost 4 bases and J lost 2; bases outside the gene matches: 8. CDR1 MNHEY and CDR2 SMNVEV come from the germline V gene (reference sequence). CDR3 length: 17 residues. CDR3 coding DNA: TGTGCCAGCAGTTCAGGGACTAGCGGAGCTTCCACAGATACGCAGTATTTT. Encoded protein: CASSSGTSGASTDTQYF.

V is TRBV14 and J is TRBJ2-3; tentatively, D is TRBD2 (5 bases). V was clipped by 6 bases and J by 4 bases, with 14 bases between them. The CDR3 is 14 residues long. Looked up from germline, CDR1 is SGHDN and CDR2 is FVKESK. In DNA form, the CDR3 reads TGTGCCAGCAGTCGGACGACTATCGCAGATACGCAGTATTTT. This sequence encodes CASSRTTIADTQYF.

The CDR3 DNA follows: TGTGCCAGCACCCGACAGGGAGCGAACACTGAAGCTTTCTTT. Protein: CASTRQGANTEAFF. The chain carries TRBV18 and TRBJ1-1, with TRBD1 matching 7 bases. Germline trimming cut 8 bases from V and 1 base from J; bases unmatched to any gene: 7. CDR1 and CDR2 from the germline V gene are KGHSH and LQKENI. The length of the CDR3 is 14 residues.

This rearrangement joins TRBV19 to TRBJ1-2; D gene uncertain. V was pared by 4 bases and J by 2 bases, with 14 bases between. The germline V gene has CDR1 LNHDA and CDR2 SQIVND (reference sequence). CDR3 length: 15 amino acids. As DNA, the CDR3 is TGTGCCAGTAGTACTCAAGTGACATCCAACTATGGCTACACCTTC. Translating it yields CASSTQVTSNYGYTF.

The CDR3 DNA is TGTGCCAGCAGTCGAATAGGGGGCGCGAATCAGCCCCAGCATTTT. This sequence encodes CASSRIGGANQPQHF. The V and J genes are TRBV6-5 and TRBJ1-5; 7 nucleotides line up with TRBD1. CDR3 length equals 15 residues. V trimming: 5 bases; J trimming: 4 bases; junction bases outside the gene matches: 8. Germline V gives CDR1 MNHEY, CDR2 SVGAGI.

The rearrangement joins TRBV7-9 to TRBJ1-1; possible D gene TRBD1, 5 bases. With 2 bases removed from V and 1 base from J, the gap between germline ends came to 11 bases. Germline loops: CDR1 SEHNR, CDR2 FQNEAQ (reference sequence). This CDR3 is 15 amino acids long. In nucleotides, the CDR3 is TGTGCCAGCAGCTTATTGGACATGTCGAACACTGAAGCTTTCTTT. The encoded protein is CASSLLDMSNTEAFF.

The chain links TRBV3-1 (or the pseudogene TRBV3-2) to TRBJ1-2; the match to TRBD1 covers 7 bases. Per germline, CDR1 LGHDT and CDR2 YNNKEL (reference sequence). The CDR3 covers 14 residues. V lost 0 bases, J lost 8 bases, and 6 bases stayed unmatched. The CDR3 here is CASSQDRGRGGYTF. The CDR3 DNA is TGTGCCAGCAGCCAAGATAGGGGGCGAGGGGGCTACACCTTC.

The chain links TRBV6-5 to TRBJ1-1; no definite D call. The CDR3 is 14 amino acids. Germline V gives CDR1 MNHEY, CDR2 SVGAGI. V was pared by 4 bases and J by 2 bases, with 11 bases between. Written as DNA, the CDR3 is TGTGCCAGCAGTTTTGACTTAACCAACACTGAAGCTTTCTTT. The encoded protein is CASSFDLTNTEAFF.

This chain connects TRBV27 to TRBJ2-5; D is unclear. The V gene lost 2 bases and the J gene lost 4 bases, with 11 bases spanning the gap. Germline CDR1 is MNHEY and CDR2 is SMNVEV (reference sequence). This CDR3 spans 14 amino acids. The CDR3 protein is CASSLGQVGETQYF. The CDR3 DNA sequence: TGTGCCAGCAGTTTAGGGCAAGTGGGAGAGACCCAGTACTTC.

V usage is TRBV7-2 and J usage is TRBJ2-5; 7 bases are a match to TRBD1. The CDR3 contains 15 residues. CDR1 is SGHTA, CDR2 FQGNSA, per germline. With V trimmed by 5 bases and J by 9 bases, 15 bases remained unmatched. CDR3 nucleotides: TGTGCCAGCAGCCTCGGGACAGTTGGGTACGCGGCCCAGTACTTC. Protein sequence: CASSLGTVGYAAQYF.

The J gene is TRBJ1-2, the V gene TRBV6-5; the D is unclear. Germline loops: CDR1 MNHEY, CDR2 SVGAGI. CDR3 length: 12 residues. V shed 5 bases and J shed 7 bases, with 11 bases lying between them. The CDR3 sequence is CASSPGRVGYTF. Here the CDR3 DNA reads TGTGCCAGCAGTCCCGGGAGGGTTGGCTACACCTTC.

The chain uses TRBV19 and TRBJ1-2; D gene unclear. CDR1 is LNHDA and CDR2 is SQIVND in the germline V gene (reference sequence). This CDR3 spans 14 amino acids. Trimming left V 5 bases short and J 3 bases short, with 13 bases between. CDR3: CASSPAIGDYGYTF. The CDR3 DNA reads TGTGCCAGTAGTCCGGCGATAGGAGACTATGGCTACACCTTC.

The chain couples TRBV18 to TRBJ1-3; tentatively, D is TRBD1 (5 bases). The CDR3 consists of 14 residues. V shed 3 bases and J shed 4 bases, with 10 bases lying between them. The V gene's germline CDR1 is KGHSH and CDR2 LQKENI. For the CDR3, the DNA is TGTGCCAGCTCACCCGGACAAGCGGGAAACACCATATATTTT. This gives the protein CASSPGQAGNTIYF. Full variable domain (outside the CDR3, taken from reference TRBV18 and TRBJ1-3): NAGVMQNPRHLVRRRGQEARLRCSPMKGHSHVYWYRQLPEEGLKFMVYLQKENIIDESGMPKERFSAEFPKEGPSILRIQQVVRGDSAAYFCASSPGQAGNTIYFGEGSWLTVV.

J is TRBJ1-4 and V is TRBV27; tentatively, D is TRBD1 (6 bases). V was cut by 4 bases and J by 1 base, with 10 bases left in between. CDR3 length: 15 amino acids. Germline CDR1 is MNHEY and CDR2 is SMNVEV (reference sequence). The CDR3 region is CASSYGGRTNEKLFF. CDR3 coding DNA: TGTGCCAGCAGTTACGGGGGGCGAACTAATGAAAAACTGTTTTTT.

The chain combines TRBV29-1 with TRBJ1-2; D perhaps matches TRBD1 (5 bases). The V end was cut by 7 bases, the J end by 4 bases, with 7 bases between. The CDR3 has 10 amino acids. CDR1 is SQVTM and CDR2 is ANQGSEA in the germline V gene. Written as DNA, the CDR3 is TGCAGCGCCGACAGCTATGGCTACACCTTC. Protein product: CSADSYGYTF. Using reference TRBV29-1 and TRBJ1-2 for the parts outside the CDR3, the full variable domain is SAVISQKPSRDICQRGTSLTIQCQVDSQVTMMFWYRQQPGQSLTLIATANQGSEATYESGFVIDKFPISRPNLTFSTLTVSNMSPEDSSIYLCSADSYGYTFGSGTRLTVV.

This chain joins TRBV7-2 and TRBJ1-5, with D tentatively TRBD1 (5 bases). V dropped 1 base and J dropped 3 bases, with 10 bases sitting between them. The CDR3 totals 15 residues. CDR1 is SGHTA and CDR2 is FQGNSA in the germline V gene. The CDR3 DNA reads TGTGCCAGCAGCTTAGTAGGGGAAATCAATCAGCCCCAGCATTTT. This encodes CASSLVGEINQPQHF.

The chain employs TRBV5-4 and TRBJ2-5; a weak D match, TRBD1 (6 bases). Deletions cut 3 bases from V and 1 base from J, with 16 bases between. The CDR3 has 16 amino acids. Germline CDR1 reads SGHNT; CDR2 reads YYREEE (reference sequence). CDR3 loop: CASSWRLQGLQETQYF. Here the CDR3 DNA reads TGTGCCAGCAGCTGGCGGTTACAGGGCCTCCAAGAGACCCAGTACTTC.

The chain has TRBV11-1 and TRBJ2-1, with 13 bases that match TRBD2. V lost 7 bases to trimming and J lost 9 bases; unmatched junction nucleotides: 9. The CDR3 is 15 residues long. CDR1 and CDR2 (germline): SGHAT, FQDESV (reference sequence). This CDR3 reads CASTRLAGGRSEQFF. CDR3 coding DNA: TGTGCCAGCACTCGACTAGCGGGAGGCCGCTCTGAGCAGTTCTTC.

The CDR3 protein is CASSSVLAGVDEQYF. For the CDR3, the DNA is TGTGCCAGCAGCTCCGTACTAGCGGGAGTAGACGAGCAGTACTTC. This chain connects TRBV7-2 to TRBJ2-7, with TRBD2 identical over 11 bases. The CDR3 spans 15 residues. The V gene end was trimmed by 4 bases and the J gene end by 5 bases; junction bases not matched to a gene: 7. Germline V lookup: CDR1 SGHTA, CDR2 FQGNSA. Full variable domain (outside the CDR3, taken from reference TRBV7-2 and TRBJ2-7): GAGVSQSPSNKVTEKGKDVELRCDPISGHTALYWYRQSLGQGLEFLIYFQGNSAPDKSGLPSDRFSAERTGGSVSTLTIQRTQQEDSAVYLCASSSVLAGVDEQYFGPGTRLTVT.

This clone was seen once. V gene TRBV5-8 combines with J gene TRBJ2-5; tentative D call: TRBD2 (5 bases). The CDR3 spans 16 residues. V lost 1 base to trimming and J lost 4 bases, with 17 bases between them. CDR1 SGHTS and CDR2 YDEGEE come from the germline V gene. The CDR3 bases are TGTGCCAGCAGCTTGATTGGCGCGGGTATAGGAGAGACCCAGTACTTC. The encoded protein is CASSLIGAGIGETQYF.

CDR3 DNA: TGTGCCAGCAGCGTCACCGGGACAGGGGGCATGTATGGCTACACCTTC. This sequence encodes CASSVTGTGGMYGYTF. This chain links TRBV14 with TRBJ1-2, with 12 nucleotides matching TRBD1. V lost 5 bases and J lost 5; bases outside the gene matches: 9. Germline V gene lookup returns CDR1 SGHDN and CDR2 FVKESK. This CDR3 is 16 amino acids long.

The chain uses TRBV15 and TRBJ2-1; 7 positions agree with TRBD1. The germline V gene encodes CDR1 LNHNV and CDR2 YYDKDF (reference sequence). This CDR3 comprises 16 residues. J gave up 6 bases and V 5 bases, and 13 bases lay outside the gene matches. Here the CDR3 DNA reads TGTGCCACCAGCCGGTCCGGGACAGTCTACGTCAATGAGCAGTTCTTC. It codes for CATSRSGTVYVNEQFF.

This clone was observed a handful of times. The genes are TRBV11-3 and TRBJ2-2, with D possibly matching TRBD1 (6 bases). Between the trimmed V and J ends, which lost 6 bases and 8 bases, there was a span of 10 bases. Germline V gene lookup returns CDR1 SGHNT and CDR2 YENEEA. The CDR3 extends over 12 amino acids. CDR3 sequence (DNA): TGTGCCAGCAGTCAGGGGAAGGGGGAGCTGTTTTTT. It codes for CASSQGKGELFF.

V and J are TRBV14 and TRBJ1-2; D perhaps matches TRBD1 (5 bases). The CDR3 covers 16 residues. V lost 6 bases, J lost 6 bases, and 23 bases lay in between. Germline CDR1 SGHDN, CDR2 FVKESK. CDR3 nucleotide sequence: TGTGCCAGCAGACCCTTTTTCGGCGGGGGAGATGATGGCTACACCTTC. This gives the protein CASRPFFGGGDDGYTF.

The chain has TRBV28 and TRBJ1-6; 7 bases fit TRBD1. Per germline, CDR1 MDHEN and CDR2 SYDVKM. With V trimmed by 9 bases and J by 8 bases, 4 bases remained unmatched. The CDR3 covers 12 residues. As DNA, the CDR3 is TGTGCCAGTGGACAGGATGATTCACCCCTCCACTTT. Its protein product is CASGQDDSPLHF.